The present T cell receptor (beta chain) was sequenced within a study of blood T cells in healthy people across ages. Whole-study findings and limits: Older age went with lower TCR beta diversity per million T cells, in a roughly linear way.

V was cut by 1 base and J by 5 bases, with 12 bases left in between. The CDR3 is 14 residues long. Combining a sample-barcoded 5' primer with a J-beta primer mix, a second PCR ran for roughly 7 to 11 cycles. Sequencing yielded, for each sample, at least 3 million paired-end reads carrying CDR3. From the 5' RACE reads, TCRdb called clonotypes with MiXCR, one entry per CDR3 protein. Of about 1.1 million distinct CDR3 sequences in the sample, 35% to 40% were seen once. This clonotype was seen a handful of times. The antigen is unknown. The sample consisted of blood. The sequence was collected from a man younger than 35 in good health. The V and J genes are TRBV12-3 or TRBV12-4 and TRBJ2-7; D call uncertain. This chain's CDR3 is CASSLVRSDDEQYF. As DNA, the CDR3 is TGTGCCAGCAGTTTAGTGAGGAGTGATGACGAGCAGTACTTC.